These 21 T cell receptor beta chains were all obtained from the same sample, sequenced in a study of blood T cell repertoires in COVID-19. Produced via immunoSEQ multiplex PCR; TCRdb's table is partial and in-frame only. Found here are 200,000 to 250,000 clones, more than 75% of them singletons; the top ten hold about 5.4%. Sequencing was performed on peripheral blood. These receptors originate from a woman at least 80 years old with COVID-19, enrolled during active disease.

The V gene is TRBV28, the J gene TRBJ1-5; 10 nucleotides line up with TRBD1. This CDR3 is built from 15 residues. V shed 3 bases and J 4 bases; nucleotides not matched to a gene: 3. The germline V gene encodes CDR1 MDHEN and CDR2 SYDVKM. This chain's CDR3 is CASSFRTGGNQPQHF. The DNA for the CDR3 is TGTGCCAGCAGTTTCCGGACAGGGGGAAATCAGCCCCAGCATTTT.

The sample holds one count of this clone. This rearrangement joins TRBV7-2 to TRBJ1-1, with D maybe TRBD1 (5 bases). This CDR3 spans 15 amino acids. With 5 bases removed from V and 1 base from J, the gap between germline ends came to 14 bases. CDR1 and CDR2 from the germline V gene are SGHTA and FQGNSA. This CDR3 is CASSRPDRGNTEAFF. The CDR3, as DNA: TGTGCCAGCAGCCGCCCTGACAGAGGGAACACTGAAGCTTTCTTT.

J is TRBJ1-5 and V is TRBV10-3; perhaps TRBD1 as D (6 bases). V was cut by 2 bases and J by 3 bases, with 14 bases left in between. The CDR3 covers 16 residues. The germline CDR1 and CDR2 sequences are ENHRY and SYGVKD. The CDR3, as DNA: TGTGCCATCAGTGAGGGGACAAAAACTCTCAATCAGCCCCAGCATTTT. As protein: CAISEGTKTLNQPQHF.

V is TRBV19 and J is TRBJ2-3; tentative D call: TRBD2 (6 bases). The germline CDR1 and CDR2 sequences are LNHDA and SQIVND (reference sequence). There are 13 residues in the CDR3. V was shortened by 5 bases and J by 3 bases, with 9 bases between the two germline ends. The CDR3 bases are TGTGCCAGTAGTTCGGGAGCGACAGATACGCAGTATTTT. This sequence encodes CASSSGATDTQYF.

V usage is TRBV15 and J usage is TRBJ1-5; a weak D match, TRBD1 (5 bases). The V gene lost 8 bases and the J gene lost 4 bases, with 18 bases spanning the gap. CDR3 length: 15 amino acids. Germline V gene lookup returns CDR1 LNHNV and CDR2 YYDKDF (reference sequence). DNA for the CDR3: TGTGCCACCCAAGCAGGGCAGGGCGTGAATCAGCCCCAGCATTTT. Protein product: CATQAGQGVNQPQHF.

The chain combines TRBV3-1 (or the pseudogene TRBV3-2) with TRBJ2-5; 8 bases fit TRBD2. Trimming took 2 bases from V and 6 from J; bases not matched to a gene: 8. The CDR3 covers 15 residues. Germline-derived CDR1 and CDR2 are LGHDT and YNNKEL (reference sequence). This chain's CDR3 is CASSQPAGGVQTQYF. CDR3 DNA: TGTGCCAGCAGCCAACCCGCGGGGGGTGTGCAGACCCAGTACTTC.

The chain couples TRBV7-9 to TRBJ1-1, with TRBD1 as a possible D gene (6 bases). Germline CDR1 SEHNR, CDR2 FQNEAQ (reference sequence). Trimming pared 5 bases from V and 1 base from J, leaving 11 bases between. The CDR3 consists of 14 residues. The CDR3 is CASSPGEGNTEAFF. CDR3 DNA sequence: TGTGCCAGCAGCCCAGGGGAGGGGAACACTGAAGCTTTCTTT.

The V gene is TRBV9, the J gene TRBJ1-2, with D uncertain. CDR1 and CDR2 (germline): SGDLS, YYNGEE. V was shortened by 0 bases and J by 10 bases, with 10 bases between the two germline ends. The CDR3 sequence is 12 residues long. CDR3 amino acids: CASSVGGSHYTF. The CDR3 coding sequence is TGTGCCAGCAGCGTAGGCGGGTCTCACTACACCTTC.

This clone occurred once. This chain links TRBV7-2 with TRBJ1-1; tentatively, D is TRBD1 (6 bases). V lost 1 base and J 5 bases, leaving 8 bases between the germline ends. CDR1 SGHTA and CDR2 FQGNSA come from the germline V gene. The CDR3 is 13 residues long. Here the CDR3 DNA reads TGTGCCAGCAGCTTAGTACAGGGAACTGAAGCTTTCTTT. It yields the protein CASSLVQGTEAFF.

The CDR3 DNA sequence: TGTGCCAGCAGCCAGGCCCCCTTGACAGGGGGCGAGCAGTACTTC. This translates into CASSQAPLTGGEQYF. The V gene is TRBV3-1 (or the pseudogene TRBV3-2), the J gene TRBJ2-7, with 9 nucleotides matching TRBD1. CDR1 and CDR2 (germline): LGHDT, YNNKEL (reference sequence). CDR3 length: 15 residues. The J segment lost 6 bases and the V segment lost 3 bases, leaving 9 bases of the junction unmatched.

The chain recombines TRBV6-5 with TRBJ1-1; a possible D gene is TRBD1 (5 bases). There are 14 residues in the CDR3. Germline V gives CDR1 MNHEY, CDR2 SVGAGI. V dropped 7 bases and J dropped 1 base, with 13 bases sitting between them. This CDR3 is CASTKVTANTEAFF. The CDR3 DNA reads as TGTGCCAGCACCAAGGTGACAGCGAACACTGAAGCTTTCTTT.

V and J are TRBV5-4 and TRBJ2-3; possible D gene TRBD2, 6 bases. The V gene's germline CDR1 is SGHNT and CDR2 YYREEE (reference sequence). The CDR3 consists of 14 residues. V was trimmed by 3 bases and J by 2 bases, leaving 10 bases between them. In DNA form, the CDR3 reads TGTGCCAGCAGCTCTATAGCGGACACAGATACGCAGTATTTT. Encoded protein: CASSSIADTDTQYF. Using reference TRBV5-4 and TRBJ2-3 for the parts outside the CDR3, the full variable domain is ETGVTQSPTHLIKTRGQQVTLRCSSQSGHNTVSWYQQALGQGPQFIFQYYREEENGRGNFPPRFSGLQFPNYSSELNVNALELDDSALYLCASSSIADTDTQYFGPGTRLTVL.

The chain employs TRBV5-4 and TRBJ2-7; 7 bases line up with TRBD2. Germline V lookup: CDR1 SGHNT, CDR2 YYREEE (reference sequence). Trimming removed 4 bases from V and 7 bases from J; junction bases left unmatched: 2. The CDR3 covers 11 residues. The CDR3 sequence is CASSREGEQYF. The DNA for the CDR3 is TGTGCCAGCAGCAGGGAGGGGGAGCAGTACTTC.

The J gene is TRBJ1-1, the V gene TRBV7-2; TRBD1 matches 8 bases. Per germline, CDR1 SGHTA and CDR2 FQGNSA. J gave up 2 bases and V 5 bases, and 7 bases lay outside the gene matches. The CDR3 runs 15 residues. In nucleotides, the CDR3 is TGTGCCAGCAGCGCAGGGGGCGGCCCAAACACTGAAGCTTTCTTT. As protein: CASSAGGGPNTEAFF.

The rearrangement links TRBV15 to TRBJ1-6; 7 bases are a match to TRBD1. Germline loops: CDR1 LNHNV, CDR2 YYDKDF (reference sequence). The CDR3 covers 14 residues. The junction had 2 bases not matched to a gene; V was cut back by 0 bases and J by 9 bases. Written as DNA, the CDR3 is TGTGCCACCAGCAGAGAGACAGGGTTTTCACCCCTCCACTTT. As protein: CATSRETGFSPLHF.

This chain joins TRBV6-5 and TRBJ2-3, with 10 bases fitting TRBD2. Germline V gene lookup returns CDR1 MNHEY and CDR2 SVGAGI. J was trimmed by 4 bases and V by 0 bases; bases with no gene match: 4. There are 16 residues in the CDR3. This chain's CDR3 is CASSYSASGGADTQYF. The DNA for the CDR3 is TGTGCCAGCAGTTACTCCGCTAGCGGGGGTGCAGATACGCAGTATTTT.

This clone was counted a single time. This chain links TRBV6-2 or TRBV6-3 with TRBJ2-5; 7 nucleotides align to TRBD2. The CDR3 runs 16 residues. V shed 2 bases and J 3 bases; nucleotides not matched to a gene: 9. The germline V gene has CDR1 MNHEY and CDR2 SVGEGT. The CDR3: CASSYIGSGYEETQYF. In nucleotides, the CDR3 is TGTGCCAGCAGTTACATTGGTAGCGGGTACGAAGAGACCCAGTACTTC.

In this sample, this clone turned up a few times. The chain links TRBV7-9 to TRBJ1-4; D not resolved. Per germline, CDR1 SEHNR and CDR2 FQNEAQ (reference sequence). This CDR3 has 13 residues. Trimming removed 4 bases at V and 6 bases at J, with 9 bases between. The CDR3 coding sequence is TGTGCCAGCAGCTCAGGAGGGTATGAAAAACTGTTTTTT. Its translation is CASSSGGYEKLFF. Complete variable domain (other parts from reference TRBV7-9 and TRBJ1-4): DTGVSQNPRHKITKRGQNVTFRCDPISEHNRLYWYRQTLGQGPEFLTYFQNEAQLEKSRLLSDRFSAERPKGSFSTLEIQRTEQGDSAMYLCASSSGGYEKLFFGSGTQLSVL.

The rearrangement joins TRBV11-3 to TRBJ1-1; 9 bases line up with TRBD1. The germline V gene has CDR1 SGHNT and CDR2 YENEEA. The J segment lost 6 bases and the V segment lost 1 base, leaving 6 bases of the junction unmatched. There are 15 residues in the CDR3. The CDR3 spells CASSLGRTGDAEAFF. Here the CDR3 DNA reads TGTGCCAGCAGCTTAGGACGGACAGGGGACGCTGAAGCTTTCTTT.

The genes are TRBV2 and TRBJ1-4, with a weak D call TRBD1 (5 bases). CDR3 size: 16 residues. CDR1 is SNHLY, CDR2 FYNNEI, per germline. The V end was cut by 3 bases, the J end by 7 bases, with 18 bases between. CDR3 sequence reads: CASSERSRGGSEKLFF. The CDR3 DNA follows: TGTGCCAGCAGTGAGAGGTCTCGCGGGGGAAGTGAAAAACTGTTTTTT.

V is TRBV5-6 and J is TRBJ1-2, with TRBD1 matching over 7 bases. Trimming cost V 1 base and J 1 base; bases outside gene matches: 7. This CDR3 spans 16 amino acids. The germline V gene encodes CDR1 SGHDT and CDR2 YYEEEE. This CDR3 reads CASSLTGAGGNYGYTF. CDR3 coding DNA: TGTGCCAGCAGCTTGACAGGGGCCGGCGGTAACTATGGCTACACCTTC.